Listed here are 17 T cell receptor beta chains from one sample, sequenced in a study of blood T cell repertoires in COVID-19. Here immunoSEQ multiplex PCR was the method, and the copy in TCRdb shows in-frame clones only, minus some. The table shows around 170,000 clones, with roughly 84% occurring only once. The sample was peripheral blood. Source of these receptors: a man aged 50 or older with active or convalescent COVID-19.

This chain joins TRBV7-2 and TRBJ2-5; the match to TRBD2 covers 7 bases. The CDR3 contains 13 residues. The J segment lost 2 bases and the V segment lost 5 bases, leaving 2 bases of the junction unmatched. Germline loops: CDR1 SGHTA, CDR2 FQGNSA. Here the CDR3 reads CASSPSGQETQYF. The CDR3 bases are TGTGCCAGCAGCCCTAGCGGACAAGAGACCCAGTACTTC.

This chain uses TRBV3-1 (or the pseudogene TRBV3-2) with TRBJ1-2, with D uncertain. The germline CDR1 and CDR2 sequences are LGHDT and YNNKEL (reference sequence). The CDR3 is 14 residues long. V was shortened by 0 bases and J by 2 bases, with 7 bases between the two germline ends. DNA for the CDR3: TGTGCCAGCAGCCAAGATAGTGTAAACTATGGCTACACCTTC. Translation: CASSQDSVNYGYTF.

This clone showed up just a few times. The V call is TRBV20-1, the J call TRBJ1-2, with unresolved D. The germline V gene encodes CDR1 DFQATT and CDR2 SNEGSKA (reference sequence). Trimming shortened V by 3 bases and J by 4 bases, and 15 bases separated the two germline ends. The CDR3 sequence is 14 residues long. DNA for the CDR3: TGCAGTGCTAGTATACCTGACAATTTCTATGGCTACACCTTC. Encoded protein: CSASIPDNFYGYTF.

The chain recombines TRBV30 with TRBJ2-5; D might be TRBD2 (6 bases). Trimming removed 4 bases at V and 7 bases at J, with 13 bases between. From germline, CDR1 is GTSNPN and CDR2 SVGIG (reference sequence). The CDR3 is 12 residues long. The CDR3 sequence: CAWTPGGATQYF. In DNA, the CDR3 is TGTGCCTGGACACCTGGCGGGGCGACCCAGTACTTC.

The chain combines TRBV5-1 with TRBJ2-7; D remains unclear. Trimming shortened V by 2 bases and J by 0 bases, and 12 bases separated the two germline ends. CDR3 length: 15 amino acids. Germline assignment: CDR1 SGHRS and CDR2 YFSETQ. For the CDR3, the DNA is TGCGCCAGCAGCTTCGCCCGCACACCCTCCTACGAGCAGTACTTC. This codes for CASSFARTPSYEQYF.

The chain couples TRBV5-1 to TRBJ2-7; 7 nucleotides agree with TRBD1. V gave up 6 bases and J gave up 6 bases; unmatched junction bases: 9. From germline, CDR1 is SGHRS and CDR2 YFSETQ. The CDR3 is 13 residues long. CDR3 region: CASKGATVGEQYF. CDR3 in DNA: TGCGCCAGCAAGGGGGCGACGGTGGGCGAGCAGTACTTC.

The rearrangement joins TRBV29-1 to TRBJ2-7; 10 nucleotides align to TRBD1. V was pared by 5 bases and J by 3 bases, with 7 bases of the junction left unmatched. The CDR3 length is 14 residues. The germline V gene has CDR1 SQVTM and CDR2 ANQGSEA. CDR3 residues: CSVSGTGVDYEQYF. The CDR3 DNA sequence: TGCAGCGTTTCCGGGACAGGGGTAGACTACGAGCAGTACTTC.

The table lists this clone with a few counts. The chain's CDR3 is CASSQDSPPYEQYF. The DNA for the CDR3 is TGTGCCAGCAGCCAAGACAGTCCCCCCTACGAGCAGTACTTC. The J gene is TRBJ2-7, the V gene TRBV14; D gene uncertain. V was pared by 0 bases and J by 2 bases, with 8 bases between. The CDR3 runs 14 residues. The germline V gene encodes CDR1 SGHDN and CDR2 FVKESK.

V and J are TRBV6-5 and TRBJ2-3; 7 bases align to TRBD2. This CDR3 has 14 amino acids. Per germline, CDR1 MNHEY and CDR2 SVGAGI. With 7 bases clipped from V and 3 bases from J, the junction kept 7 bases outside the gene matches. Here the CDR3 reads CASMVGGRTDTQYF. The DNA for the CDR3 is TGTGCCAGCATGGTTGGCGGGAGAACAGATACGCAGTATTTT.

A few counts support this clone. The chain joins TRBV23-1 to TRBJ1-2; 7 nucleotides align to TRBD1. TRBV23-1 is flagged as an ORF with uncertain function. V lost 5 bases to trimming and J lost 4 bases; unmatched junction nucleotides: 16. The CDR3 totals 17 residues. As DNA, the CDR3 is TGCGCCAGCAGTACCCTCGGCAGTAGGGGGCGGCCCTATGGCTACACCTTC. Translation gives CASSTLGSRGRPYGYTF.

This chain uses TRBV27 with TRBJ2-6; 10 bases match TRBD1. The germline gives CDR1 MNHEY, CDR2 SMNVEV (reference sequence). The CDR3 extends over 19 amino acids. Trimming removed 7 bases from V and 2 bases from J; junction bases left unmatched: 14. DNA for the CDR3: TGTGCCAGCACCTTGTATCCCGGGACAGGGGTCACTGGGGCCAACGTCCTGACTTTC. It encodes CASTLYPGTGVTGANVLTF.

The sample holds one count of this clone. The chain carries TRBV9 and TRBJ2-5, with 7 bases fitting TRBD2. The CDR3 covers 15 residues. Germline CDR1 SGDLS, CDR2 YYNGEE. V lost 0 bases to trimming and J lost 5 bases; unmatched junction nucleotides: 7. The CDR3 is CASSVGIEGGETQYF. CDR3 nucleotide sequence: TGTGCCAGCAGCGTAGGAATAGAGGGAGGGGAGACCCAGTACTTC.

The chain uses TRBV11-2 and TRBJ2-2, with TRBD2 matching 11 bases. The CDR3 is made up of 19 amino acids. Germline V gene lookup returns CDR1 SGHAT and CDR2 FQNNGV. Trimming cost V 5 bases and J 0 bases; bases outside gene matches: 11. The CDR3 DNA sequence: TGTGCCAGCAGCCCTAGGGCTAGCGGGGGGCCCGCGAACACCGGGGAGCTGTTTTTT. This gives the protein CASSPRASGGPANTGELFF.

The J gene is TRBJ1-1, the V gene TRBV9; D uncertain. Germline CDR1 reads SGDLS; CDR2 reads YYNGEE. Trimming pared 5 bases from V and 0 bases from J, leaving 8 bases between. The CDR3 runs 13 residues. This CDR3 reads CASSSDMNTEAFF. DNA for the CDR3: TGTGCCAGCAGTTCTGACATGAACACTGAAGCTTTCTTT.

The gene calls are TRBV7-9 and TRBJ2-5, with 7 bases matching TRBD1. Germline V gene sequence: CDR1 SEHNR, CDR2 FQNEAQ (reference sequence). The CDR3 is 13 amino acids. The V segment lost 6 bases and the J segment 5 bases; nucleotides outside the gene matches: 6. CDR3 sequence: CASSNRGVETQYF. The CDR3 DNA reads TGTGCCAGCAGTAACAGGGGCGTCGAGACCCAGTACTTC.

The CDR3 here is CASSLIAADTQYF. In DNA form, the CDR3 reads TGTGCCAGCAGCTTGATAGCAGCAGATACGCAGTATTTT. The rearrangement joins TRBV7-3 to TRBJ2-3; D unclear. Germline V gene lookup returns CDR1 SGHTA and CDR2 FQGTGA. The V gene lost 3 bases and the J gene lost 4 bases, with 8 bases spanning the gap. This CDR3 spans 13 amino acids.

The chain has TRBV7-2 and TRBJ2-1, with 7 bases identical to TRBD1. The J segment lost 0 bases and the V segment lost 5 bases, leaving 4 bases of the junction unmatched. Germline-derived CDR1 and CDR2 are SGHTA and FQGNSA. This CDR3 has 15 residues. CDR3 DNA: TGTGCCAGCAGCGCGGACAGGAGCTCCTACAATGAGCAGTTCTTC. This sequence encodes CASSADRSSYNEQFF.